This T cell receptor (beta chain) was identified during a study of blood T cell repertoires in COVID-19. In the study overall: Sample material is recorded as cDNA or gDNA derived from T cells, B-cell-depleted T cells, or PBMCs.

In the source study's methods: Reference gene primer amplification in the assay estimated nucleated cell counts. TCRdb's copy holds only in-frame clones and misses some; the assay was immunoSEQ multiplex PCR. V, J and clone size were drawn from that table, and D and trimming were deduced from the DNA. Of a few hundred thousand clones listed, roughly 86% are singletons. Clinical histories supplied by participants themselves formed the basis of cohort assignment. V was pared by 2 bases and J by 6 bases, with 13 bases between. The CDR3 loop spans 15 amino acids. From germline, CDR1 is MRHNA and CDR2 SNTAGT.

The specimen was PBMCs or T cells enriched from blood (not recorded which). This rearrangement joins TRBV6-4 to TRBJ2-2; the D gene is possibly TRBD2 (6 bases). This receptor was obtained from a man aged 30 to 45 who had recovered from COVID-19. DNA for the CDR3: TGTGCCAGCAGTGACGAGGCTAGCGTGGCCGGGGAGCTGTTTTTT. This translates into CASSDEASVAGELFF.